The TCR beta chain described here comes from a study of identical twins. Study-level results: Partly confounded zero-insertion analyses could result from invariant MAIT and iNKT cells.

As concerns this clonotype: What it binds is unknown.

Using its own MiXCR run on the 5' RACE reads, TCRdb lists one record per CDR3 protein. In the table there are a few hundred thousand distinct CDR3 sequences, 6% to 7% of which are singletons. The CDR3 extends over 18 amino acids. Germline CDR1 reads DFQATT; CDR2 reads SNEGSKA (reference sequence). V dropped 6 bases and J dropped 4; count of bases not matched to a gene: 17. This sample was also put to use in a study of T cells expressing NK-cell markers.

The chain uses TRBV20-1 and TRBJ2-2; 10 nucleotides line up with TRBD2. The sample comprised CD8+ T cells sorted from blood. This receptor was taken from a woman aged 18 to 35 in good health. This chain's CDR3 is CSAPLEGLADVITGELFF. The CDR3 bases are TGCAGTGCCCCGCTGGAAGGACTAGCGGACGTAATCACCGGGGAGCTGTTTTTT.